Following are 11 T cell receptor beta chains from one sample sequenced in a study of blood T cell repertoires in COVID-19. Profiled with immunoSEQ multiplex PCR; TCRdb holds only in-frame clones, not every one. The sample carries about 220,000 clones, 75% to 90% recorded once. The sequencing sample was made of PBMCs or T cells enriched from blood (not recorded which). These receptor sequences come from a woman younger than 35 in a cohort exposed to, infected with or recovered from COVID-19 (not recorded which).

The CDR3 reads CASTFDRGRGLFF. CDR3 nucleotides: TGTGCCAGCACCTTTGACAGGGGGCGTGGTCTGTTTTTT. This chain links TRBV28 with TRBJ1-4; 10 nucleotides agree with TRBD1. Germline values: CDR1 MDHEN, CDR2 SYDVKM. CDR3 size: 13 residues. With V trimmed by 7 bases and J by 14 bases, 10 bases remained unmatched.

The gene calls are TRBV28 and TRBJ1-2; 11 bases agree with TRBD1. Germline V gene lookup returns CDR1 MDHEN and CDR2 SYDVKM. Trimming took 4 bases from V and 9 from J; bases not matched to a gene: 10. This CDR3 spans 15 amino acids. The CDR3 DNA follows: TGTGCCAGCAGTTCACTCGGACAGGGGGCGAATAGCTACACCTTC. This translates into CASSSLGQGANSYTF.

This clone occurred a few times. The chain recombines TRBV9 with TRBJ2-2, with 7 bases matching TRBD2. CDR3 length: 13 amino acids. J gave up 7 bases and V 6 bases, and 6 bases lay outside the gene matches. The germline gives CDR1 SGDLS, CDR2 YYNGEE. CDR3 residues: CASTLGGVGELFF. The CDR3 nucleotides read TGTGCCAGCACCCTGGGAGGGGTCGGGGAGCTGTTTTTT.

The V call is TRBV27, the J call TRBJ1-6, with 8 bases that match TRBD1. The germline CDR1 and CDR2 sequences are MNHEY and SMNVEV (reference sequence). V lost 5 bases, J lost 6 bases, and 0 bases stayed unmatched. The length of the CDR3 is 13 residues. The CDR3 coding sequence is TGTGCCAGCAGTGGACAGGGTAATTCACCCCTCCACTTT. Translating it yields CASSGQGNSPLHF.

The gene calls are TRBV27 and TRBJ1-4; tentatively, D is TRBD1 (5 bases). Trimming left V 4 bases short and J 7 bases short, with 13 bases between. The CDR3 spans 14 residues. Germline-derived CDR1 and CDR2 are MNHEY and SMNVEV (reference sequence). The CDR3 DNA reads as TGTGCCAGCAGTTATTGGGGGGGAGCTGAAAAACTGTTTTTT. Translation gives CASSYWGGAEKLFF.

The chain couples TRBV27 to TRBJ2-1; D may be TRBD1 (6 bases). The V end lost 2 bases, the J end lost 0 bases, and 17 bases lay between the germline ends. The CDR3 consists of 18 residues. The germline V gene encodes CDR1 MNHEY and CDR2 SMNVEV (reference sequence). CDR3 sequence (DNA): TGTGCCAGCAGTTTACCAATCCAGGGACAAAACTCCTACAATGAGCAGTTCTTC. Protein sequence: CASSLPIQGQNSYNEQFF.

V usage is TRBV2 and J usage is TRBJ1-1, with D maybe TRBD1 (5 bases). V was cut by 8 bases and J by 4 bases, with 14 bases left in between. CDR3 length: 13 residues. CDR1 SNHLY and CDR2 FYNNEI come from the germline V gene. The CDR3 region has the DNA TGTGCCAGCCCTTTGGAGGGGCTCACTGAAGCTTTCTTT. Translation gives CASPLEGLTEAFF.

V usage is TRBV15 and J usage is TRBJ1-1; D remains ambiguous. From germline, CDR1 is LNHNV and CDR2 YYDKDF (reference sequence). Trimming removed 3 bases from V and 4 bases from J, with 15 bases in between. CDR3 size: 15 residues. The CDR3 protein is CATSSAKGRATEAFF. The CDR3 nucleotides read TGTGCCACCAGCAGCGCCAAAGGGAGGGCCACTGAAGCTTTCTTT.

The table lists this clone with a few counts. V gene TRBV27 combines with J gene TRBJ2-2; 9 bases fit TRBD1. CDR1 and CDR2 from the germline V gene are MNHEY and SMNVEV (reference sequence). The CDR3 loop spans 14 amino acids. After removal of 6 bases from V and 3 bases from J, the junction contained 2 bases not matched to a gene. DNA of the CDR3: TGTGCCAGCAGGGGACAGGGATACACCGGGGAGCTGTTTTTT. It specifies CASRGQGYTGELFF.

The rearrangement joins TRBV28 to TRBJ2-2; D may be TRBD1 (7 bases). Trimming pared 5 bases from V and 3 bases from J, leaving 13 bases between. This CDR3 is built from 15 residues. Germline V gene data show CDR1 as MDHEN and CDR2 as SYDVKM. The CDR3 nucleotides are TGTGCCAGCAGTCATACAGGGGACTACACCGGGGAGCTGTTTTTT. Its translation is CASSHTGDYTGELFF.

The rearrangement uses TRBV19 and TRBJ1-4; D is ambiguous. V was clipped by 8 bases and J by 12 bases, with 13 bases between them. The CDR3 has 11 residues. Per the germline V gene, CDR1 is LNHDA and CDR2 is SQIVND (reference sequence). The CDR3 region is CASAWVGELFF. CDR3 bases: TGTGCCAGTGCTTGGGTAGGAGAACTGTTTTTT.